This T cell receptor beta chain derives from a study of T cells expressing NK-cell markers. In the study overall: Within the sequenced cohort of eight donors, seven exhibited HCMV seropositivity and one was seronegative. Study-wide findings and caveats: The study found these clonotypes also leading the CD3+CD56-NKG2C+ fraction in a few donors.

TCRdb reworked the 5' RACE reads into one entry per CDR3 protein, no DNA. The sample holds about half a million distinct CDR3 sequences. A remark on this clonotype: What it recognizes is unknown.

The CDR3 runs 15 residues. Germline V CDR1 and CDR2: MNHEY, SMNVEV (reference sequence). Sequencing was performed on blood T cells: a sorted CD56 or NKG2C T cell subset, CD4+ or CD8+ T cells, or bulk PBMC T cells (not recorded which). This sequence was found in a woman aged 50 to 60 in good health. The genes are TRBV27 and TRBJ2-7; TCRdb proposes TRBD2, but this gene call is untestable without DNA. The CDR3 loop reads CASSRGLAGSYEQYF.